The 7 T cell receptor beta chains given below trace back to one sample, sequenced in a study of technical replicates of blood from several donors. Assay used: immunoSEQ multiplex PCR; TCRdb lists only in-frame clones, some missing. Altogether tens of thousands of clones are present, over 95% being singletons, with the ten largest covering around 0.22%. The material sequenced was T cells isolated from PBMCs. The receptor source for this set is a human donor in good health.

The J gene is TRBJ1-2, the V gene TRBV19; possibly TRBD1 for D (6 bases). Germline V lookup: CDR1 LNHDA, CDR2 SQIVND (reference sequence). V was pared by 7 bases and J by 3 bases, with 12 bases between. CDR3 length: 13 amino acids. CDR3 loop: CASTGGADYGYTF. For the CDR3, the DNA is TGTGCCAGTACGGGGGGCGCGGACTATGGCTACACCTTC.

V usage is TRBV6-5 and J usage is TRBJ2-1; D call uncertain. In germline, CDR1 is MNHEY, CDR2 SVGAGI. This CDR3 is built from 11 residues. V gave up 6 bases and J gave up 5 bases, with 5 bases separating them. CDR3 bases: TGTGCCAGCAGCGCAGACAATGAGCAGTTCTTC. Residues: CASSADNEQFF.

This clone was found once. The rearrangement uses TRBV7-3 and TRBJ2-3, with TRBD2 identical over 11 bases. Germline V gene lookup returns CDR1 SGHTA and CDR2 FQGTGA. Unmatched junction bases numbered 13, after V lost 2 bases and J lost 0 bases. This CDR3 comprises 20 residues. The CDR3 DNA follows: TGTGCCAGCAGCTTAGGGACAACTAGCGGGAGACTGTATAGCACAGATACGCAGTATTTT. This translates into CASSLGTTSGRLYSTDTQYF. Together with reference TRBV7-3 and TRBJ2-3, the CDR3 gives the full variable domain: GAGVSQTPSNKVTEKGKYVELRCDPISGHTALYWYRQSLGQGPEFLIYFQGTGAADDSGLPNDRFFAVRPEGSVSTLKIQRTERGDSAVYLCASSLGTTSGRLYSTDTQYFGPGTRLTVL.

The rearrangement uses TRBV9 and TRBJ2-2; D gene ambiguous. Germline-derived CDR1 and CDR2 are SGDLS and YYNGEE. Trimming took off 2 bases at V and 3 bases at J, with 8 bases between the two ends. The CDR3 has 14 residues. CDR3 residues: CASSVLGDTGELFF. The CDR3 coding sequence is TGTGCCAGCAGCGTCTTGGGCGACACCGGGGAGCTGTTTTTT.

The V and J genes are TRBV4-3 and TRBJ2-2; 7 positions agree with TRBD1. CDR3 length: 14 residues. V gave up 5 bases and J gave up 4 bases; unmatched junction bases: 4. Germline CDR1 is LGHNA and CDR2 is YSLEER. DNA for the CDR3: TGCGCCAGCAGCATCTACAGGGGCACCGGGGAGCTGTTTTTT. Translation: CASSIYRGTGELFF.

The chain carries TRBV4-1 and TRBJ2-7; 7 bases agree with TRBD2. V was clipped by 4 bases and J by 2 bases; unmatched bases: 8. Germline V CDR1 and CDR2: MGHRA, YSYEKL. The CDR3 is 15 residues long. CDR3 bases: TGCGCCAGCAGCCCGGACCAACGGGGGGCCTACGAGCAGTACTTC. This encodes CASSPDQRGAYEQYF.

The chain carries TRBV7-3 and TRBJ2-1; TRBD2 might be the D (5 bases). CDR3 length: 16 residues. The ends were cut back, 2 bases at V and 0 bases at J, with 11 bases in the middle. Germline assignment: CDR1 SGHTA and CDR2 FQGTGA. CDR3 DNA sequence: TGTGCCAGCAGCTTAGCCACTAGTAGCTCCTACAATGAGCAGTTCTTC. Translating it yields CASSLATSSSYNEQFF.